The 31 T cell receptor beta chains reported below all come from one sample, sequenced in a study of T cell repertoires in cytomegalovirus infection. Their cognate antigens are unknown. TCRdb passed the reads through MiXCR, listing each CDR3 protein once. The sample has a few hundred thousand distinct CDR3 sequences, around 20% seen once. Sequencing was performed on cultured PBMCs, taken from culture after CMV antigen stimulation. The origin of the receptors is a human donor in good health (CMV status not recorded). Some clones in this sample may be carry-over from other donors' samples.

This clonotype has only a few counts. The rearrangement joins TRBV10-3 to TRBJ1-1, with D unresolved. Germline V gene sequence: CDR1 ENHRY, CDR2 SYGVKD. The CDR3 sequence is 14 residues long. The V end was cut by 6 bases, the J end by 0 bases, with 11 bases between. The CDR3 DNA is TGTGCCATCAGGGTAATGACTATGAACACTGAAGCTTTCTTT. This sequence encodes CAIRVMTMNTEAFF.

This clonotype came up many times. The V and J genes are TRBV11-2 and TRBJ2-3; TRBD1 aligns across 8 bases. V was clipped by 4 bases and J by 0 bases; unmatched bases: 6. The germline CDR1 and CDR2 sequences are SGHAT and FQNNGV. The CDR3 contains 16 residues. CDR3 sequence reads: CASSYQGALSTDTQYF. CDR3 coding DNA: TGTGCCAGCAGCTATCAGGGGGCCCTTAGCACAGATACGCAGTATTTT.

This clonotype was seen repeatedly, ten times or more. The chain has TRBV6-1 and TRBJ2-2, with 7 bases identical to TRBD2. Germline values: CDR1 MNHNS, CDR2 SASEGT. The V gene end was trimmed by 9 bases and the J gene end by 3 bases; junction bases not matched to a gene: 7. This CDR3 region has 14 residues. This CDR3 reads CASVAREYTGELFF. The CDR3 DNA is TGTGCCAGTGTAGCGCGGGAGTACACCGGGGAGCTGTTTTTT.

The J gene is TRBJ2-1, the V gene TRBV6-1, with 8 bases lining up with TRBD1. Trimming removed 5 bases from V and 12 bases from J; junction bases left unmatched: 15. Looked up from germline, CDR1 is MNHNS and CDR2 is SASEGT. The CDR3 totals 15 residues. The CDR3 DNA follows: TGTGCCAGCAGTTTCAGGACAGGGTCGCAAGGGCGGCAGTTCTTC. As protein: CASSFRTGSQGRQFF.

The CDR3 protein is CASSSGPPDTQYF. For the CDR3, the DNA is TGTGCCAGCAGCTCGGGGCCGCCAGATACGCAGTATTTT. This chain joins TRBV7-7 and TRBJ2-3, with D perhaps given as TRBD1 or TRBD2 (5 bases each). V shed 4 bases and J shed 4 bases, with 9 bases lying between them. Germline assignment: CDR1 SSHAT and CDR2 FNYEAQ (reference sequence). CDR3 size: 13 residues. Supplemented by reference TRBV7-7 and TRBJ2-3, the full variable domain reads GAGVSQSPRYKVTKRGQDVTLRCDPISSHATLYWYQQALGQGPEFLTYFNYEAQPDKSGLPSDRFSAERPEGSISTLTIQRTEQRDSAMYRCASSSGPPDTQYFGPGTRLTVL.

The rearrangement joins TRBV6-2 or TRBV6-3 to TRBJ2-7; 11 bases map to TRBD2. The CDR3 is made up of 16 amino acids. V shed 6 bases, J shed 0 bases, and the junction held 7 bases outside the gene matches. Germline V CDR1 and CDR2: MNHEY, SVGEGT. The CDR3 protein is CASSGTSGSLSYEQYF. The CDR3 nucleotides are TGTGCCAGCAGCGGGACTAGCGGAAGCCTCTCCTACGAGCAGTACTTC.

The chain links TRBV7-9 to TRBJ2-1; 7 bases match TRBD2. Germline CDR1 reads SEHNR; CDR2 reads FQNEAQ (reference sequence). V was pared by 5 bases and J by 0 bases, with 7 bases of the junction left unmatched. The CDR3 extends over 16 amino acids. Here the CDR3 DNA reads TGTGCCAGCAGCCCGAGACTAGCAAACTCCTACAATGAGCAGTTCTTC. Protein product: CASSPRLANSYNEQFF.

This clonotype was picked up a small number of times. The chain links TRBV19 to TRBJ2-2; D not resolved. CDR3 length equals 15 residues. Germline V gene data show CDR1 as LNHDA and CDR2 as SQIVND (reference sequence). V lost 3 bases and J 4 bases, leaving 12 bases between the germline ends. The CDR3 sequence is CASSIVGPATGELFF. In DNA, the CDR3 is TGTGCCAGTAGTATCGTGGGCCCAGCCACCGGGGAGCTGTTTTTT.

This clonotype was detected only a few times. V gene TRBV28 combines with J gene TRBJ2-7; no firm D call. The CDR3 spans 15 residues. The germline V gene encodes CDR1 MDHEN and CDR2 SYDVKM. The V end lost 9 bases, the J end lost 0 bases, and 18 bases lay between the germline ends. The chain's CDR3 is CASFDLAESSYEQYF. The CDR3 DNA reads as TGTGCCAGTTTTGATCTCGCGGAGAGCTCCTACGAGCAGTACTTC.

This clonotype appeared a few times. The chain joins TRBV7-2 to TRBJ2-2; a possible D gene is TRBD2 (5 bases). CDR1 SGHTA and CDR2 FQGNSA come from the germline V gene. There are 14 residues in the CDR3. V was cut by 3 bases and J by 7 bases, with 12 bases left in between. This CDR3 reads CASSFDGEVGELFF. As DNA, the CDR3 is TGTGCCAGCAGCTTCGACGGGGAAGTCGGGGAGCTGTTTTTT. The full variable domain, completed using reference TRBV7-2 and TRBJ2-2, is GAGVSQSPSNKVTEKGKDVELRCDPISGHTALYWYRQSLGQGLEFLIYFQGNSAPDKSGLPSDRFSAERTGGSVSTLTIQRTQQEDSAVYLCASSFDGEVGELFFGEGSRLTVL.

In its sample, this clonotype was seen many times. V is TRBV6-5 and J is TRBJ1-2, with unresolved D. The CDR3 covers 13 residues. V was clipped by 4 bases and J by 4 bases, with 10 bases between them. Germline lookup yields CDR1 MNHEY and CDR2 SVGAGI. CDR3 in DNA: TGTGCCAGCAGTTTCGGCTACAGCTATGGCTACACCTTC. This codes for CASSFGYSYGYTF.

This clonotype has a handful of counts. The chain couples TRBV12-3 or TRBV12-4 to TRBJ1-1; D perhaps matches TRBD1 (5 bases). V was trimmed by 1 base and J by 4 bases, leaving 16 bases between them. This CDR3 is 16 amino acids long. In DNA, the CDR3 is TGTGCCAGCAGTTTAGAAGGGACTCATGGGGCCACTGAAGCTTTCTTT. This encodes CASSLEGTHGATEAFF.

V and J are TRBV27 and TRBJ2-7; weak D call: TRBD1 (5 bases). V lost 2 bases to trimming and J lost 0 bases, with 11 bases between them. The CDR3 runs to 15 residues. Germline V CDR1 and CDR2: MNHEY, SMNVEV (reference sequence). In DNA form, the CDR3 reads TGTGCCAGCAGTTTAGGACACCAAAGCTCCTACGAGCAGTACTTC. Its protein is CASSLGHQSSYEQYF.

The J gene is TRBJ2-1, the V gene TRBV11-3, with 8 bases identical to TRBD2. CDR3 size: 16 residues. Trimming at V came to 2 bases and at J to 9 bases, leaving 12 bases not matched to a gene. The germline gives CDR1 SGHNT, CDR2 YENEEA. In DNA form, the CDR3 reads TGTGCCAGCAGCTTATTGGGACTAGTAATTTCAGGTGAGCAGTTCTTC. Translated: CASSLLGLVISGEQFF.

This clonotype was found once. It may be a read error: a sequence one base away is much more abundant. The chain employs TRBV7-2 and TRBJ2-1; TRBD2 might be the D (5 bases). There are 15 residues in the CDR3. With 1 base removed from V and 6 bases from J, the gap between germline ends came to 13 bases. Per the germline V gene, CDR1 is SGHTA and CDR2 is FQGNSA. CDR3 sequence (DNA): TGTGCCAGCAGCTTAGAAGGGTCTAGCCCCAATGAGCAGTTCTTC. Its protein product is CASSLEGSSPNEQFF.

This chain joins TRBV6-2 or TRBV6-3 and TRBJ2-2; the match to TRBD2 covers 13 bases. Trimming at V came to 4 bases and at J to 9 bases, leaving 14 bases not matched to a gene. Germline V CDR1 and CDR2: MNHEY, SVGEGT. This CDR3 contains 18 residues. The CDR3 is CASSFSTSGRASNRELFF. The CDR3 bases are TGTGCCAGCAGTTTCTCTACTAGCGGGAGGGCCTCCAACCGGGAGCTGTTTTTT.

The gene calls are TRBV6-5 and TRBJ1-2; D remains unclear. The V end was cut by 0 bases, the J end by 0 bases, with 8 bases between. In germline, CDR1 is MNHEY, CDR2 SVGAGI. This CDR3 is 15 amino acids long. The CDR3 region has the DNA TGTGCCAGCAGTTACTCGACACTAGCTAACTATGGCTACACCTTC. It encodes CASSYSTLANYGYTF.

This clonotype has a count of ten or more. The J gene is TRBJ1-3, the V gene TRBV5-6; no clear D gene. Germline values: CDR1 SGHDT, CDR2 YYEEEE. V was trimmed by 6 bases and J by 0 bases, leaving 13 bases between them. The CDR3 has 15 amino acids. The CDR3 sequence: CASNLGLSSGNTIYF. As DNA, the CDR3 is TGTGCCAGCAACCTCGGCCTAAGCTCTGGAAACACCATATATTTT.

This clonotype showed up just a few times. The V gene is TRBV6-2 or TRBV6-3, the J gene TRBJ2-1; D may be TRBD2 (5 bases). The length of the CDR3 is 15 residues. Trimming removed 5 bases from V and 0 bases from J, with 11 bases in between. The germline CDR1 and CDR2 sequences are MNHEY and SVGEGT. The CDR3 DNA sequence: TGTGCCAGCAGTCCGGACCTAGCCTCCTACAATGAGCAGTTCTTC. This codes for CASSPDLASYNEQFF.

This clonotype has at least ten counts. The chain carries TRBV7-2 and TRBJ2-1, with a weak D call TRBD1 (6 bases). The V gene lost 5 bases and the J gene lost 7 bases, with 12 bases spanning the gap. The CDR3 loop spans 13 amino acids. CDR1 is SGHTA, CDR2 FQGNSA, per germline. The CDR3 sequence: CASSPGQPNEQFF. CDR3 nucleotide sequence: TGTGCCAGCAGCCCAGGACAGCCGAATGAGCAGTTCTTC. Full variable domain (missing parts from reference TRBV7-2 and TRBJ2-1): GAGVSQSPSNKVTEKGKDVELRCDPISGHTALYWYRQSLGQGLEFLIYFQGNSAPDKSGLPSDRFSAERTGGSVSTLTIQRTQQEDSAVYLCASSPGQPNEQFFGPGTRLTVL.

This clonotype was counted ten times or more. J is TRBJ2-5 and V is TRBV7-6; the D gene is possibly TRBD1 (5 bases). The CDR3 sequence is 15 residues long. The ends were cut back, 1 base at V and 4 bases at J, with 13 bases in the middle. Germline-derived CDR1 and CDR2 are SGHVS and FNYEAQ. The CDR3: CASSLEGQGLETQYF. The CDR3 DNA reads TGTGCCAGCAGCTTAGAAGGCCAGGGTTTAGAGACCCAGTACTTC.

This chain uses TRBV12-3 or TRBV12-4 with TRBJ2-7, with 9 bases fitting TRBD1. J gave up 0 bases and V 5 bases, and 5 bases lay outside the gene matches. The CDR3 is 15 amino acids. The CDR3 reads CASSGDRASSYEQYF. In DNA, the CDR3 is TGTGCCAGCAGTGGGGACAGGGCAAGCTCCTACGAGCAGTACTTC.

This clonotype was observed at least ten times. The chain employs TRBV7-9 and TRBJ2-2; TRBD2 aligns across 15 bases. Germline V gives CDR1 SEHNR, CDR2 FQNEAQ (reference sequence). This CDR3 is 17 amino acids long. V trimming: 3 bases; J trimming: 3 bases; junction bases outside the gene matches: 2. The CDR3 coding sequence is TGTGCCAGCAGCTTCGGACTAGCGGGAGGGTACACCGGGGAGCTGTTTTTT. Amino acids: CASSFGLAGGYTGELFF.

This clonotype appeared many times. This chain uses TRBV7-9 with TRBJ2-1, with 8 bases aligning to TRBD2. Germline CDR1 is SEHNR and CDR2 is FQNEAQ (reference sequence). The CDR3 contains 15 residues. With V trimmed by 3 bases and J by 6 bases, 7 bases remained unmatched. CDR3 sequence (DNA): TGTGCCAGCAGCTTCGTAGCGGGATCGGTCAATGAGCAGTTCTTC. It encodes CASSFVAGSVNEQFF. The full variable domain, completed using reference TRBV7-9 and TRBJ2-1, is DTGVSQNPRHKITKRGQNVTFRCDPISEHNRLYWYRQTLGQGPEFLTYFQNEAQLEKSRLLSDRFSAERPKGSFSTLEIQRTEQGDSAMYLCASSFVAGSVNEQFFGPGTRLTVL.

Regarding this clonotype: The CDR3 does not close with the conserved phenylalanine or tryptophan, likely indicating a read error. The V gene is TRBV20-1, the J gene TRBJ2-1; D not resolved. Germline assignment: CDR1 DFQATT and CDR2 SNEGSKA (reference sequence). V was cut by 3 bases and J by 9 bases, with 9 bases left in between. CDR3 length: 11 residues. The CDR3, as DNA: TGCAGTGCTAGGGGTTCCGGTGAGCAGTTCTGC. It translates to CSARGSGEQFC.

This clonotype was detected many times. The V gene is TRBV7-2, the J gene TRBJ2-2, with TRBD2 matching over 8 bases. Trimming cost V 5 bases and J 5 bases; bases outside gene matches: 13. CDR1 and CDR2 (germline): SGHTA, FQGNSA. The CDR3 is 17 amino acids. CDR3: CASSLNSGTRNTGELFF. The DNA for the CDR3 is TGTGCCAGCAGCCTGAATTCGGGGACTAGAAATACCGGGGAGCTGTTTTTT.

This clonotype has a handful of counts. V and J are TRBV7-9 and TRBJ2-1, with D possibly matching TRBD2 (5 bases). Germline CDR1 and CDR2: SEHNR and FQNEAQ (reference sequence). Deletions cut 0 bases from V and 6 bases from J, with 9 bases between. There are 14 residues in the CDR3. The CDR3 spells CASSLARGFNEQFF. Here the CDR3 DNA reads TGTGCCAGCAGCTTAGCACGGGGATTCAATGAGCAGTTCTTC.

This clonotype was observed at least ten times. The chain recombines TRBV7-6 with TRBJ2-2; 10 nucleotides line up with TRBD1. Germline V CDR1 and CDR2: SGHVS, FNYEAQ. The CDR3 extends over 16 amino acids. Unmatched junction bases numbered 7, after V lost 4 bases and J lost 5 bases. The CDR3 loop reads CASSSRDRGETGELFF. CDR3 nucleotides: TGTGCCAGCAGCTCCCGGGACAGGGGCGAGACCGGGGAGCTGTTTTTT.

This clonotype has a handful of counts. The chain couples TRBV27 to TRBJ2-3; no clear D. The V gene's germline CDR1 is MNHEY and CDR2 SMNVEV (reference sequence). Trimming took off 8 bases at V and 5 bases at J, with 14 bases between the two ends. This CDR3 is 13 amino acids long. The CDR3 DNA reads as TGTGCCAGCTCTACAATCCCGGGAGATACGCAGTATTTT. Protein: CASSTIPGDTQYF.

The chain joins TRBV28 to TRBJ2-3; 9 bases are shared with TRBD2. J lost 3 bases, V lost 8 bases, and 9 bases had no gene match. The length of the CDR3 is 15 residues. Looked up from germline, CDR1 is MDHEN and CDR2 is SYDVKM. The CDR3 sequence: CASFTISGGTDTQYF. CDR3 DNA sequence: TGTGCCAGCTTTACAATTAGCGGGGGTACAGATACGCAGTATTTT.

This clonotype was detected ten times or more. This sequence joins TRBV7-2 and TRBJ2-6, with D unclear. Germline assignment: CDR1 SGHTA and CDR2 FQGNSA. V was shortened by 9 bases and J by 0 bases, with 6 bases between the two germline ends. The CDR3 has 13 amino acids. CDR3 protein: CARGSSGANVLTF. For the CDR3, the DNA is TGTGCCAGAGGTAGCTCTGGGGCCAACGTCCTGACTTTC.